This T cell receptor beta chain was captured by sequencing in a study of CD8 T cell repertoires and HIV-1 epitope variants. At the level of the study: T cells were stimulated with Twenty-five Gag and Nef peptides separately.

On the immunoSEQ platform, TCR beta CDR3s were sequenced at survey depth. Clones were read by immunoSEQ multiplex PCR, and TCRdb kept only the in-frame ones, dropping some. The sample lists 95,000 or so clones; roughly 77% were seen once. Study-level results: About five clonotypes recognized Nef KF9, one HW9, none TAALDMSHF.

Note on this clone: Its antigen is as yet unknown.

This receptor was taken from a male donor with HIV. Sequencing input: uncultured baseline CD8+ T cells from peripheral blood mononuclear cells (PBMCs).

CDR3 bases: TGTGCCAGTAGTATAAGTACTGTCGTAGGGGATGGCTACACCTTC. Translating gives CASSISTVVGDGYTF. V usage is TRBV19 and J usage is TRBJ1-2; D is perhaps TRBD1 (5 bases). The CDR3 has 15 residues. V lost 2 bases to trimming and J lost 6 bases, with 16 bases between them. Germline V gene sequence: CDR1 LNHDA, CDR2 SQIVND (reference sequence).